The sequence of this T cell receptor beta chain was determined in a study of CD4 and CD8 cells across lung adenocarcinoma regions. Trimming took 7 bases from V and 4 from J; bases not matched to a gene: 8. The length of the CDR3 is 16 residues. Samples came from patients with localized non-small cell lung adenocarcinoma. A single record per CDR3 protein comes from TCRdb applying MiXCR to the PCR reads. The repertoire holds approximately 12,000 distinct CDR3 sequences, with 40% to 50% as singletons. Sequenced sample: CD8+ T cells from the margin of a lung tumor. The source is a female donor with lung adenocarcinoma. The CD4 and CD8 labels of this study may be unreliable. The chain uses TRBV12-3 or TRBV12-4 and TRBJ2-5; the match to TRBD2 covers 14 bases. The CDR3: CASTRLAGGRGETQYF. The CDR3 region has the DNA TGTGCCAGCACCAGACTAGCGGGGGGGCGGGGAGAGACCCAGTACTTC.